This T cell receptor (beta chain) came from a study of CD8 T cells in Susac syndrome. Across the study: Intravenous immunoglobulin alone or corticosteroids were being given to patients with Susac syndrome at blood draw, unless they were therapy-naive.

Study-wide results and caveats: The study's TCR sequencing and HLA analysis covered a relatively small number of individuals, and the study acknowledged this.

Germline V CDR1 and CDR2: MNHNS, SASEGT. CDR3 size: 14 residues. With respect to this clonotype: Its antigen is unidentified. Sequence at one end of the junction differs from germline and may be a read error.

The RNA, about 0.45 to 1 ug, was put through reverse transcription using random hexamers. Multiplex PCR with immunoSEQ amplified the TCR beta CDR3 across 54 Vbeta and 13 Jbeta. TCRdb ran MiXCR on the immunoSEQ multiplex PCR reads and lists one entry per CDR3 protein. The table has about 140,000 distinct CDR3 sequences, around 95% seen once; the top ten hold about 0.08%. The receptor was isolated from a human donor with Susac syndrome. V is TRBV6-1 and J is TRBJ2-7; D is possibly TRBD1 or TRBD2 (5 bases each). Sequencing was done on a sample of CD4+ T cells from PBMCs. The CDR3 coding sequence is TGTGCCAGCAGCGAAGGGACCGATCCGGACGAGCAGTACTTC. The encoded protein is CASSEGTDPDEQYF.